These T cell receptor beta chains were read from a single sample in a study of blood T cell repertoires in COVID-19. The table came from immunoSEQ multiplex PCR; TCRdb's copy has only in-frame clones and leaves some out. The profile shows some 200,000 clones, around 90% of them singletons. The sequenced sample was PBMCs or T cells enriched from blood (not recorded which). All receptors come from a man aged 25-40 years in a cohort exposed to, infected with or recovered from COVID-19 (not recorded which). Each CDR3 is given with its conserved first and last residue. D genes are given only for firm matches. The listing skips clone size in some rows; elsewhere it reads once, few, many or a size class.

j_call clone_size d_call v_call cdr3_aa cdr3_nt
TRBJ1-2 . . TRBV5-6 CASSFRESASNYGYTF TGTGCCAGCAGCTTTCGGGAGTCGGCTTCTAACTATGGCTACACCTTC
TRBJ2-7 . . TRBV6-5 CASSYSGGRHAYEQYF TGTGCCAGCAGTTACTCCGGTGGGAGGCACGCCTACGAGCAGTACTTC
TRBJ2-6 once . TRBV4-1 CASTPHRNRVNSGANVLTF TGCGCCAGCACCCCCCACCGTAACAGGGTTAACTCTGGGGCCAACGTCCTGACTTTC
TRBJ2-1 . TRBD2 TRBV18 CASSTSGAYNEQFF TGTGCCAGCTCAACTAGCGGGGCATACAATGAGCAGTTCTTC
TRBJ2-1 . . TRBV4-1 CASSQGGSRAEQFF TGCGCCAGCAGCCAAGGGGGCAGCCGCGCTGAGCAGTTCTTC
TRBJ1-6 once TRBD1 TRBV11-2 CASSLETRDRGLGSPLHF TGTGCCAGCAGCTTAGAGACCCGGGACAGGGGGCTAGGTTCACCCCTCCACTTT
TRBJ1-1 . . TRBV2 CASSERGSFTKAFF TGTGCCAGCAGTGAACGTGGCAGCTTCACTAAAGCTTTCTTT
TRBJ1-1 . . TRBV6-2/TRBV6-3 CASSYSTVRNTEAFF TGTGCCAGCAGTTACTCGACAGTTAGGAACACTGAAGCTTTCTTT
TRBJ2-1 . . TRBV7-3 CASSLTGSGNNEQFF TGTGCCAGCAGCTTAACGGGTTCAGGGAACAATGAGCAGTTCTTC
TRBJ2-5 . . TRBV7-9 CASSQREGVKETQYF TGTGCCAGCAGCCAAAGAGAAGGGGTAAAAGAGACCCAGTACTTC
TRBJ2-5 few TRBD1 TRBV15 CATSRHTTGGQETQYF TGTGCCACCAGCAGACATACAACAGGGGGCCAAGAGACCCAGTACTTC
TRBJ1-1 . . TRBV3-1/TRBV3-2 CASSLGGDEAFF TGTGCCAGCAGCCTCGGGGGGGATGAAGCTTTCTTT
TRBJ2-2 . TRBD2 TRBV4-3 CASSQDMDGRARELFF TGCGCCAGCAGCCAAGATATGGACGGGAGGGCCCGGGAGCTGTTTTTT
TRBJ1-4 once . TRBV6-2/TRBV6-3 CASSYGRTTNEKLFF TGTGCCAGCAGTTACGGCAGAACAACTAATGAAAAACTGTTTTTT
TRBJ2-1 . TRBD2 TRBV27 CASSAIPGLAGGQASNREQFF TGTGCCAGCAGCGCGATTCCGGGACTAGCGGGAGGGCAGGCGTCGAACAGGGAGCAGTTCTTC
TRBJ2-7 . TRBD2 TRBV29-1 CSVLAGLYEQYF TGCAGCGTACTAGCGGGACTCTACGAGCAGTACTTC
TRBJ2-1 . TRBD2 TRBV27 CASSLVAGGPDEQFF TGTGCCAGCAGTTTAGTAGCGGGAGGGCCTGATGAGCAGTTCTTC